The 17 T cell receptor beta chains given below trace back to one sample, sequenced in a study of blood T cell repertoires in COVID-19. Here immunoSEQ multiplex PCR was the method, and the copy in TCRdb shows in-frame clones only, minus some. The repertoire holds about 280,000 clones, around 90% seen once, with under 2.5% in the top ten. The sequencing input was peripheral blood. These receptors all stem from a man aged 45-60 years with acute or convalescent COVID-19.

This clone was seen a single time. The rearrangement uses TRBV5-1 and TRBJ1-1, with D unresolved. The CDR3 consists of 14 residues. The V and J ends lost 3 bases and 4 bases respectively, with 13 bases between them. CDR1 SGHRS and CDR2 YFSETQ come from the germline V gene. Here the CDR3 DNA reads TGCGCCAGCAGCTCAGTCGCCCGGGGCACTGAAGCTTTCTTT. Its translation is CASSSVARGTEAFF. Full variable domain (outside the CDR3, taken from reference TRBV5-1 and TRBJ1-1): KAGVTQTPRYLIKTRGQQVTLSCSPISGHRSVSWYQQTPGQGLQFLFEYFSETQRNKGNFPGRFSGRQFSNSRSEMNVSTLELGDSALYLCASSSVARGTEAFFGQGTRLTVV.

The chain uses TRBV2 and TRBJ2-5; 7 bases fit TRBD1. Looked up from germline, CDR1 is SNHLY and CDR2 is FYNNEI. V trimming: 2 bases; J trimming: 4 bases; junction bases outside the gene matches: 4. This CDR3 is 14 amino acids long. This CDR3 is CASSETGAGETQYF. The DNA for the CDR3 is TGTGCCAGCAGTGAAACAGGGGCTGGAGAGACCCAGTACTTC.

This clone is a singleton in its sample. The genes are TRBV12-5 and TRBJ1-3; TRBD1 might be the D (6 bases). V was clipped by 5 bases and J by 4 bases, with 15 bases between them. Germline CDR1 LGHNT, CDR2 FRNRAP. This CDR3 contains 15 residues. CDR3 residues: CASGPRTGFGNTIYF. CDR3 coding DNA: TGTGCTAGTGGTCCCCGCACAGGGTTCGGAAACACCATATATTTT.

The chain uses TRBV6-2 or TRBV6-3 and TRBJ2-7; possibly TRBD1 for D (5 bases). Trimming left V 0 bases short and J 0 bases short, with 15 bases between. The germline gives CDR1 MNHEY, CDR2 SVGEGT. The CDR3 covers 17 residues. The CDR3 region has the DNA TGTGCCAGCAGTTACTCCCCTCACACAGGCTTCTCCTACGAGCAGTACTTC. It translates to CASSYSPHTGFSYEQYF.

The chain links TRBV4-1 to TRBJ1-4; D is undetermined. Per germline, CDR1 MGHRA and CDR2 YSYEKL. V dropped 1 base and J dropped 5 bases, with 11 bases sitting between them. The CDR3 runs to 15 residues. Here the CDR3 DNA reads TGCGCCAGCAGCCAAGTTAGCAGCAGAAATGAAAAACTGTTTTTT. It specifies CASSQVSSRNEKLFF.

This clone has more than one count but fewer than ten. This sequence joins TRBV5-8 and TRBJ1-1; D call uncertain. In germline, CDR1 is SGHTS, CDR2 YDEGEE. V lost 1 base to trimming and J lost 1 base, with 5 bases between them. The CDR3 totals 13 residues. The CDR3 sequence is CASSLWQNTEAFF. Written as DNA, the CDR3 is TGTGCCAGCAGCTTGTGGCAGAACACTGAAGCTTTCTTT.

This chain joins TRBV20-1 and TRBJ1-6; D gene uncertain. Germline-derived CDR1 and CDR2 are DFQATT and SNEGSKA (reference sequence). The CDR3 consists of 15 residues. V lost 3 bases and J 3 bases, leaving 12 bases between the germline ends. CDR3 region: CSASMTPFYNSPLHF. CDR3 DNA sequence: TGCAGTGCTAGTATGACACCCTTCTATAATTCACCCCTCCACTTT.

This clone was recorded only once. The chain carries TRBV6-5 and TRBJ1-6, with D possibly TRBD1 on 6 matching bases. Deletions cut 2 bases from V and 6 bases from J, with 14 bases between. The CDR3 totals 16 residues. Germline assignment: CDR1 MNHEY and CDR2 SVGAGI. The CDR3 loop reads CASSYGGPWGNSPLHF. CDR3 nucleotide sequence: TGTGCCAGCAGTTACGGGGGCCCCTGGGGTAATTCACCCCTCCACTTT.

The V gene is TRBV3-1 (or the pseudogene TRBV3-2), the J gene TRBJ2-3; 10 bases align to TRBD1. The CDR3 extends over 16 amino acids. J gave up 1 base and V 4 bases, and 5 bases lay outside the gene matches. Germline CDR1 LGHDT, CDR2 YNNKEL (reference sequence). CDR3 residues: CASSRSGTGGTDTQYF. The CDR3 coding sequence is TGTGCCAGCAGCCGATCCGGGACAGGGGGCACAGATACGCAGTATTTT.

This chain uses TRBV6-1 with TRBJ2-2; 9 bases agree with TRBD1. The CDR3 is 16 amino acids. After removal of 4 bases from V and 3 bases from J, the junction contained 6 bases not matched to a gene. The germline gives CDR1 MNHNS, CDR2 SASEGT. The CDR3 DNA reads TGTGCCAGCAGTGCTGACAGGGGGTTAGACACCGGGGAGCTGTTTTTT. It specifies CASSADRGLDTGELFF.

This clone was seen more than once but under ten times. The chain has TRBV7-9 and TRBJ1-1; D call uncertain. V was cut by 4 bases and J by 4 bases, with 16 bases left in between. CDR1 is SEHNR and CDR2 is FQNEAQ in the germline V gene (reference sequence). The CDR3 is 15 residues long. The CDR3 sequence: CASSSLGGKGTEAFF. The CDR3 DNA is TGTGCCAGCAGCTCTCTGGGAGGGAAGGGCACTGAAGCTTTCTTT.

The rearrangement joins TRBV9 to TRBJ2-5, with TRBD2 matching 13 bases. The CDR3 extends over 16 amino acids. Germline trimming cut 0 bases from V and 4 bases from J; bases unmatched to any gene: 3. Germline values: CDR1 SGDLS, CDR2 YYNGEE. The CDR3 sequence: CASSVVGLAGSETQYF. The CDR3 DNA sequence: TGTGCCAGCAGCGTAGTGGGACTAGCGGGGTCAGAGACCCAGTACTTC. Filled out from reference TRBV9 and TRBJ2-5, the complete variable domain reads DSGVTQTPKHLITATGQRVTLRCSPRSGDLSVYWYQQSLDQGLQFLIQYYNGEERAKGNILERFSAQQFPDLHSELNLSSLELGDSALYFCASSVVGLAGSETQYFGPGTRLLVL.

The chain has TRBV7-2 and TRBJ1-6, with 9 bases aligning to TRBD1. The junction had 6 bases not matched to a gene; V was cut back by 1 base and J by 8 bases. This CDR3 has 16 amino acids. The germline CDR1 and CDR2 sequences are SGHTA and FQGNSA. The CDR3 sequence is CASSLVGTGSYSPLHF. Written as DNA, the CDR3 is TGTGCCAGCAGCTTAGTAGGGACAGGGTCTTATTCACCCCTCCACTTT.

The rearrangement links TRBV30 to TRBJ2-7; 10 nucleotides match TRBD1. This CDR3 comprises 14 residues. Trimming took 2 bases from V and 4 from J; bases not matched to a gene: 5. Germline V lookup: CDR1 GTSNPN, CDR2 SVGIG (reference sequence). DNA for the CDR3: TGTGCCTGGAGTCATGGGACAGGGGCTTACGAGCAGTACTTC. As protein: CAWSHGTGAYEQYF.

The chain joins TRBV5-1 to TRBJ2-3; 9 bases align to TRBD1. This CDR3 has 14 residues. V lost 4 bases, J lost 6 bases, and 6 bases stayed unmatched. Per germline, CDR1 SGHRS and CDR2 YFSETQ. For the CDR3, the DNA is TGCGCCAGCAGCCCGGGACAGGGCTGGGATACGCAGTATTTT. This encodes CASSPGQGWDTQYF.

J is TRBJ1-2 and V is TRBV12-3 or TRBV12-4; D gene ambiguous. The CDR3 contains 13 residues. Trimming cost V 3 bases and J 8 bases, with 13 bases left between them. DNA for the CDR3: TGTGCCAGCAGTTTGAGGGCGGCCGGGGGCTACACCTTC. Translation gives CASSLRAAGGYTF.

The rearrangement joins TRBV3-1 (or the pseudogene TRBV3-2) to TRBJ2-1, with 10 bases identical to TRBD2. Per germline, CDR1 LGHDT and CDR2 YNNKEL (reference sequence). The CDR3 is 19 amino acids. After removal of 0 bases from V and 4 bases from J, the junction contained 12 bases not matched to a gene. The CDR3 region is CASSQERASGGTDYNEQFF. The CDR3 DNA sequence: TGTGCCAGCAGCCAAGAACGGGCTAGCGGGGGAACGGATTACAATGAGCAGTTCTTC.